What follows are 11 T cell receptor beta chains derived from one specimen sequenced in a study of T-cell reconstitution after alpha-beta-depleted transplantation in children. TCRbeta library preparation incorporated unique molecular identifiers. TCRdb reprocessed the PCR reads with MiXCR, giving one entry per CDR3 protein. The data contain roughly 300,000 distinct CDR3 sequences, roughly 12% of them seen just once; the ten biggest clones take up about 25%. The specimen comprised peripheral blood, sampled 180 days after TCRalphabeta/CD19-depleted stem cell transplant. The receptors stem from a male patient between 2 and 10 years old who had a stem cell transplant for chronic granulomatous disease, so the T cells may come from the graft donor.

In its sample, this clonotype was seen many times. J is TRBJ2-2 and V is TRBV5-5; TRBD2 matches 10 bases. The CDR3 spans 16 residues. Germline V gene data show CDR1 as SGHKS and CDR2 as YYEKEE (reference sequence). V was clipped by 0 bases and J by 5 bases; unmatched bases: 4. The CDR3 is CASSLESLAGTGELFF. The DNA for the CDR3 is TGTGCCAGCAGCTTGGAATCACTAGCGGGGACCGGGGAGCTGTTTTTT.

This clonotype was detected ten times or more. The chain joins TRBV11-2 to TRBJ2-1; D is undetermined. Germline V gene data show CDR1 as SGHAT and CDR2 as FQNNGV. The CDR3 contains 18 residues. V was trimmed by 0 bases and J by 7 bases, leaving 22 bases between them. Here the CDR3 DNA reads TGTGCCAGCAGCTTAGATGGCACTGGCGGTTGGGGTGGGAATGAGCAGTTCTTC. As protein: CASSLDGTGGWGGNEQFF.

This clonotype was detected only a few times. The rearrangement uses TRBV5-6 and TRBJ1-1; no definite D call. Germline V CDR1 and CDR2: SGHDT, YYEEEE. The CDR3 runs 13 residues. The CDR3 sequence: CATTLQMNTEAFF. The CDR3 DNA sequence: TGTGCTACCACCTTGCAGATGAACACTGAAGCTTTCTTT.

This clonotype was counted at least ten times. CDR3 sequence reads: CSASGTQGGETQYF. CDR3 DNA sequence: TGCAGCGCTTCCGGGACCCAGGGCGGAGAGACCCAGTACTTC. This chain joins TRBV29-1 and TRBJ2-5; D is possibly TRBD1 or TRBD2 (5 bases each). V gave up 7 bases and J gave up 4 bases, with 19 bases separating them. Germline V CDR1 and CDR2: SQVTM, ANQGSEA. The CDR3 spans 14 residues. The full variable domain, with the rest looked up from reference TRBV29-1 and TRBJ2-5, is SAVISQKPSRDICQRGTSLTIQCQVDSQVTMMFWYRQQPGQSLTLIATANQGSEATYESGFVIDKFPISRPNLTFSTLTVSNMSPEDSSIYLCSASGTQGGETQYFGPGTRLLVL.

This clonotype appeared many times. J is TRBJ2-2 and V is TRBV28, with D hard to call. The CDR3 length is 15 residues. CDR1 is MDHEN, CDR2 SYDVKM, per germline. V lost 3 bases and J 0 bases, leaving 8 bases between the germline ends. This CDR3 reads CASSLTLSNTGELFF. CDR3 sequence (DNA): TGTGCCAGCAGTTTGACCCTCTCGAACACCGGGGAGCTGTTTTTT.

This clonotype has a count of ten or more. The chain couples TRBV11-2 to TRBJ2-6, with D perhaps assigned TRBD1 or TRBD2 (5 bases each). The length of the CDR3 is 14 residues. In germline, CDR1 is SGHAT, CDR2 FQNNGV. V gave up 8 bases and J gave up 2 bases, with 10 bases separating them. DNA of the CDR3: TGTGCCAGCCTCGAGGGGACTGGGGCCAACGTCCTGACTTTC. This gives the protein CASLEGTGANVLTF.

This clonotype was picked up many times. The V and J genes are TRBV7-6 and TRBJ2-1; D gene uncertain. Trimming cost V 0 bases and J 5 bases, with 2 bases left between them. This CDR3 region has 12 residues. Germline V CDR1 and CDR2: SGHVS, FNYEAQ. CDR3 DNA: TGTGCCAGCAGCTTAGCTCACAATGAGCAGTTCTTC. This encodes CASSLAHNEQFF.

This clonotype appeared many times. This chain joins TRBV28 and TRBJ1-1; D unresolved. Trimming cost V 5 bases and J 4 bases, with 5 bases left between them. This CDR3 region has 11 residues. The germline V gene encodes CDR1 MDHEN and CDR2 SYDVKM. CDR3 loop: CASSIFTEAFF. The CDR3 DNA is TGTGCCAGCAGTATCTTCACTGAAGCTTTCTTT.

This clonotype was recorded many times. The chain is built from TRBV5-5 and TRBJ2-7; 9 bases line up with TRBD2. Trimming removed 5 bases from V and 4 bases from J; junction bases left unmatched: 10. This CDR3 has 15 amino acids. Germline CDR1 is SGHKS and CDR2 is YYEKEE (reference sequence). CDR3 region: CASSLSAGGPYEQYF. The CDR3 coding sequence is TGTGCCAGCAGTTTATCCGCGGGAGGGCCTTACGAGCAGTACTTC.

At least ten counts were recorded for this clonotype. CDR3 sequence: CSAARGAGDEQYF. In DNA, the CDR3 is TGCAGTGCTGCCCGAGGAGCGGGGGACGAGCAGTACTTC. The J gene is TRBJ2-7, the V gene TRBV20-1, with 8 bases identical to TRBD2. The junction had 8 bases not matched to a gene; V was cut back by 5 bases and J by 5 bases. The CDR3 is 13 residues long. Per the germline V gene, CDR1 is DFQATT and CDR2 is SNEGSKA (reference sequence).

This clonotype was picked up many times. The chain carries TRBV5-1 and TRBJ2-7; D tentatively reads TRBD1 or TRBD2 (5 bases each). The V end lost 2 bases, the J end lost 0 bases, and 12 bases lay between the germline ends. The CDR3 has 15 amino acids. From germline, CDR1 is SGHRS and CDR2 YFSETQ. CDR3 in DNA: TGCGCCAGCAGCTTTTCCTCGGGGCCCTCCTACGAGCAGTACTTC. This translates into CASSFSSGPSYEQYF.